Only one count was recorded for the clone carrying this T cell receptor (beta chain). This sample is part of a study of T cell responses to AZD1222 COVID-19 vaccine. V dropped 1 base and J dropped 2 bases, with 6 bases sitting between them. Germline V gives CDR1 LGHDT, CDR2 YNNKEL (reference sequence). CDR3 length: 13 residues. Measured with immunoSEQ multiplex PCR; TCRdb has only the in-frame clones, and not every one. The table lists fewer than 200,000 clones, around 92% of them singletons. This receptor was taken from an adult in good health. V and J are TRBV3-1 (or the pseudogene TRBV3-2) and TRBJ2-7; perhaps TRBD2 as D (6 bases). The source material was peripheral blood, sampled on day 0 of AZD1222 vaccination. The CDR3: CASSQGGTYEQYF. CDR3 coding DNA: TGTGCCAGCAGCCAAGGCGGGACCTACGAGCAGTACTTC.